The present TCR beta chain was sequenced within a study of neurological immune-mediated disorders (dated by TCRdb to the late 2010s). For the wider study: Of the 35 or so multiple sclerosis patients, approximately 30 had relapsing-remitting MS and 3 had secondary progressive MS. The cohort included approximately 68 subjects: some 14 with HAM/TSP, around 34 with multiple sclerosis, and 20 or so healthy controls. Longitudinal samples, technical triplicates and paired sorted CD4+ and CD8+ T-cell subsets, alongside PBMC samples, were included among the approximately 100 TCR-beta libraries. The study compared peripheral blood TCR-beta repertoires of HTLV-I-associated myelopathy (HAM/TSP) patients, multiple sclerosis patients and healthy controls using UMI-based sequencing.

For unsorted PBMC libraries, 2 million PBMCs were used after storage in RNAlater at -80 degrees C until RNA extraction. Multiple sclerosis patients were enrolled in a US clinical protocol under which disease progression was evaluated by magnetic resonance imaging. Peripheral blood was subjected to Ficoll-Hypaque density gradient centrifugation to isolate PBMCs, which were then cryopreserved in liquid nitrogen. cDNA synthesis used template-switch 5'RACE with a primer carrying a 10-nucleotide random unique molecular identifier tagging each TCR transcript. Each sequencing run produced over 200 million TCR-beta sequences covering 15-18 subjects. The RNeasy kit was used to extract total RNA. The KAPA Real-time Library Amplification kit was used to amplify TCR-beta VDJ regions with primers for the TCR constant region and the 5'RACE anchor. A first PCR added sample indexes and Illumina adaptors, and a second PCR then raised library yield. The roughly 650 bp TCR product was size-selected on a 2% E-gel SizeSelection system after Ampure bead purification. Library quality was checked on a Bioanalyzer, concentration was measured with Qubit, and libraries were quantified with the Kapa Library Quantification kit before pooling. Paired-end 2 x 150 bp sequencing of the libraries was performed on an Illumina HiSeq 2500. To increase sequence diversity, roughly 24-31% phiX was spiked into each library pool. Under the source paper's analysis protocol: Quality-filtered reads were processed with the UMI-based MiGEC pipeline, and over 75% of raw TCR sequences were removed by the MiGEC pipeline during error correction. IMGT germline references were used for alignment of VDJ genes, and clonotypes were defined by a unique CDR3 amino acid sequence together with V-J genes. Clonal expansion, Shannon diversity and CDR3 relatedness were evaluated with VDJtools (CalcPairwiseDistances, ClusterSamples), while phylogenetic trees were built in CLCbio workbench. Using coefficient-of-variation modelling across technical triplicates, the study counted a clone as expanded if it had at least 8 unique UMIs. TCRdb's own reprocessing of the public reads used fastp at Q25 and MiXCR and kept productive beta chains. Identical CDR3 proteins give one entry, which carries the most common genes and DNA. These V and J calls originate from TCRdb's pipeline instead of the authors' own analysis. This sample holds around 70,000 distinct CDR3 sequences; approximately 5% were observed only once. The ten largest make up around 2.2% of the sample.

CDR1 SGHVS and CDR2 FNYEAQ were looked up in the germline V gene. CDR3 length: 15 amino acids, cysteine to phenylalanine. Kept here is only the CDR3 DNA, which spans 45 bases and is read in frame from base 1. The trim is 5 bases for V and 4 bases for J, with a gap of 17 bases between the germline ends. Study-wide findings and limitations: TCR clonal expansion was greatest in HAM/TSP patients and smallest in MS patients, who ranked below even healthy controls. The MS cluster showed no association with clinical or MRI features, and the authors stated that larger cohorts are needed. No identical CDR3 amino acid sequences were found to be shared among expanded clones across subjects, suggesting that TCR-beta repertoires were private in all groups. Repertoires from 18 of 34 MS patients were grouped by phylogenetic analysis into a cluster of related CDR3 sequences, suggesting a possible repertoire-level signature.

This clonotype was seen many times. The specificity of this receptor is unknown. It has no much larger one-base neighbor in the sample; base qualities were not kept. The chain links TRBV7-6 with TRBJ1-1; the D gene is unclear. The sequenced material came from PBMCs. This TCR derives from a woman in her 70s with multiple sclerosis. The CDR3 protein sequence reads: CASSVVDLASTEAFF. The DNA is as follows: TGTGCCAGCAGCGTGGTGGACTTAGCCTCCACTGAAGCTTTCTTT.